A single sample is the source of the 18 T cell receptor beta chains below, sequenced in a study of blood T cell repertoires in COVID-19. TCRdb's table, derived via immunoSEQ multiplex PCR, lists solely in-frame clones and lacks some. Of 360,000 or so clones listed, roughly 87% are singletons. Sequenced material: peripheral blood. The receptors stem from an older woman with COVID-19, enrolled during active disease.

The rearrangement joins TRBV11-2 to TRBJ2-3; weak D call: TRBD1 (5 bases). The CDR3 runs to 13 residues. The germline CDR1 and CDR2 sequences are SGHAT and FQNNGV. Deletions cut 7 bases from V and 4 bases from J, with 12 bases between. The CDR3 coding sequence is TGTGCCAGCAAGGGGCGACGGGCAGATACGCAGTATTTT. Protein: CASKGRRADTQYF.

The count of this clone is one. The CDR3 sequence is CASSFMGGQGNEKLFF. CDR3 nucleotides: TGTGCCAGCAGCTTCATGGGAGGGCAGGGTAATGAAAAACTGTTTTTT. The rearrangement joins TRBV5-5 to TRBJ1-4; a weak D match, TRBD1 (5 bases). The CDR3 spans 16 residues. Germline V CDR1 and CDR2: SGHKS, YYEKEE (reference sequence). The V end was cut by 2 bases, the J end by 4 bases, with 15 bases between.

The CDR3 loop is CASSLENHEQFF. The CDR3 DNA reads as TGTGCCAGCAGTTTGGAGAACCATGAGCAGTTCTTC. This chain connects TRBV12-3 or TRBV12-4 to TRBJ2-1; D gene unclear. The ends were cut back, 3 bases at V and 8 bases at J, with 8 bases in the middle. CDR3 length: 12 residues.

The table lists this clone with a count of one. This chain links TRBV4-1 with TRBJ2-7; TRBD2 matches at 12 bases. CDR3 length: 17 residues. V was pared by 0 bases and J by 3 bases, with 6 bases of the junction left unmatched. Germline values: CDR1 MGHRA, CDR2 YSYEKL. CDR3 amino acids: CASSQDLLAGGHYEQYF. In DNA, the CDR3 is TGCGCCAGCAGCCAAGATCTACTAGCGGGGGGTCACTACGAGCAGTACTTC.

This chain connects TRBV27 to TRBJ1-5, with D unclear. The CDR3 sequence is 13 residues long. The V end lost 6 bases, the J end lost 1 base, and 7 bases lay between the germline ends. The germline V gene encodes CDR1 MNHEY and CDR2 SMNVEV (reference sequence). For the CDR3, the DNA is TGTGCCAGCAGATCCAGAAGCAATCAGCCCCAGCATTTT. This gives the protein CASRSRSNQPQHF.

This sequence joins TRBV20-1 and TRBJ2-7; TRBD1 agrees at 8 bases. The CDR3 totals 11 residues. Per the germline V gene, CDR1 is DFQATT and CDR2 is SNEGSKA (reference sequence). Trimming at V came to 6 bases and at J to 6 bases, leaving 4 bases not matched to a gene. The DNA of the CDR3 is TGCAGTGCCCCTCAGGGGGCCGAGCAGTACTTC. Translation: CSAPQGAEQYF.

The rearrangement uses TRBV5-1 and TRBJ2-6; D unresolved. The V end was cut by 1 base, the J end by 0 bases, with 8 bases between. Germline CDR1 and CDR2: SGHRS and YFSETQ. The CDR3 is 16 residues long. The CDR3 DNA is TGCGCCAGCAGCTTGCCCCTCTTCTCTGGGGCCAACGTCCTGACTTTC. Its protein product is CASSLPLFSGANVLTF.

The chain combines TRBV12-5 with TRBJ1-2; a weak D match, TRBD1 (6 bases). Germline CDR1 LGHNT, CDR2 FRNRAP. This CDR3 contains 15 residues. V was clipped by 6 bases and J by 7 bases, with 21 bases between them. The DNA of the CDR3 is TGTGCTAGTGGCTTTTCTCCACCAGGGGTCGCTGGCTACACCTTC. It yields the protein CASGFSPPGVAGYTF. Complete variable domain (other parts from reference TRBV12-5 and TRBJ1-2): DARVTQTPRHKVTEMGQEVTMRCQPILGHNTVFWYRQTMMQGLELLAYFRNRAPLDDSGMPKDRFSAEMPDATLATLKIQPSEPRDSAVYFCASGFSPPGVAGYTFGSGTRLTVV.

This clone occurred once. A read error may produce the germline difference seen at one junction end. The chain has TRBV19 and TRBJ1-4, with TRBD1 matching 7 bases. CDR3 length: 14 amino acids. CDR1 LNHDA and CDR2 SQIVND come from the germline V gene (reference sequence). The CDR3 is CASNIGTVEEKLFF. The CDR3 bases are TGTGCCAGTAATATAGGGACAGTCGAGGAAAAACTGTTTTTT.

The V and J genes are TRBV9 and TRBJ2-1; 9 nucleotides match TRBD2. The CDR3 runs 15 residues. The germline V gene encodes CDR1 SGDLS and CDR2 YYNGEE. After removal of 0 bases from V and 5 bases from J, the junction contained 3 bases not matched to a gene. CDR3 nucleotides: TGTGCCAGCAGCGTAGTCCCTAGCGGGGACAATGAGCAGTTCTTC. It is translated as CASSVVPSGDNEQFF.

This clone has just one count. This chain links TRBV3-1 (or the pseudogene TRBV3-2) with TRBJ2-2, with D hard to call. The germline V and J ends were trimmed by 4 bases and 6 bases, with 9 bases remaining between them. CDR3 length: 13 amino acids. CDR1 is LGHDT and CDR2 is YNNKEL in the germline V gene (reference sequence). The CDR3 loop reads CASSRIRAGELFF. CDR3 in DNA: TGTGCCAGCAGCCGAATAAGAGCCGGGGAGCTGTTTTTT.

Here the CDR3 reads CASSLVRGYGYTF. CDR3 nucleotide sequence: TGTGCCAGCAGCTTGGTCCGGGGATATGGCTACACCTTC. The gene calls are TRBV5-6 and TRBJ1-2; D not certain. Germline V lookup: CDR1 SGHDT, CDR2 YYEEEE. CDR3 length: 13 amino acids. V lost 0 bases and J 5 bases, leaving 8 bases between the germline ends.

The chain couples TRBV7-8 to TRBJ2-1; TRBD2 aligns across 14 bases. Germline CDR1 and CDR2: SGHVS and FQNEAQ. The CDR3 runs to 18 residues. The V and J ends lost 5 bases and 1 base, in that order; junction bases with no gene match: 7. The CDR3 DNA reads as TGTGCCAGCAGCCCGACTAGCGGGGGGGAGTGGTCCTACAATGAGCAGTTCTTC. Encoded protein: CASSPTSGGEWSYNEQFF.

The gene calls are TRBV19 and TRBJ2-2, with TRBD1 identical over 10 bases. J was trimmed by 6 bases and V by 6 bases; bases with no gene match: 4. The CDR3 sequence is 14 residues long. Germline values: CDR1 LNHDA, CDR2 SQIVND (reference sequence). CDR3 nucleotide sequence: TGTGCCAGTAGGACGGGACAGGGGTCCGGGGAGCTGTTTTTT. Its translation: CASRTGQGSGELFF.

CDR3 loop: CASRVEMAAQEQYF. CDR3 nucleotide sequence: TGTGCCAGCAGGGTCGAGATGGCGGCGCAAGAGCAGTACTTC. This chain joins TRBV7-8 and TRBJ2-7; D is ambiguous. Trimming removed 6 bases from V and 7 bases from J, with 19 bases in between. The CDR3 spans 14 residues. From germline, CDR1 is SGHVS and CDR2 FQNEAQ.

V is TRBV6-6 and J is TRBJ1-5; D might be TRBD1 (6 bases). V was clipped by 7 bases and J by 6 bases, with 16 bases between them. Germline CDR1 and CDR2: MNHNY and SVGAGI (reference sequence). This CDR3 comprises 14 residues. In nucleotides, the CDR3 is TGTGCCAGCATTCAGGACAGCGCGGGTCAGCCCCAGCATTTT. Translating gives CASIQDSAGQPQHF.

J is TRBJ1-6 and V is TRBV3-1 (or the pseudogene TRBV3-2), with 8 bases identical to TRBD1. Germline V gene data show CDR1 as LGHDT and CDR2 as YNNKEL (reference sequence). V shed 1 base and J 7 bases; nucleotides not matched to a gene: 3. The CDR3 loop spans 15 amino acids. Written as DNA, the CDR3 is TGTGCCAGCAGCCAAGGGACAGGGTACAATTCACCCCTCCACTTT. This codes for CASSQGTGYNSPLHF.

The genes are TRBV5-1 and TRBJ1-1; TRBD1 is a possible D gene (5 bases). The ends were cut back, 0 bases at V and 8 bases at J, with 14 bases in the middle. CDR1 is SGHRS and CDR2 is YFSETQ in the germline V gene. The CDR3 runs to 14 residues. CDR3 protein: CASSLGQGAREAFF. CDR3 coding DNA: TGCGCCAGCAGCTTGGGGCAGGGCGCGCGAGAAGCTTTCTTT.